The clone carrying this TCR beta chain was observed many times. The sample comes from a study of T cells in Graves' hyperthyroidism and ophthalmopathy. V was cut by 1 base and J by 4 bases, with 13 bases left in between. Germline CDR1 and CDR2: DFQATT and SNEGSKA (reference sequence). The CDR3 runs to 14 residues. Using RNA transcripts as the source, TCR beta CDR3 regions were amplified. The study used the HTBI primer set for a first-round RT-PCR of the TCR CDR3. TCRdb re-called the multiplex PCR reads through MiXCR, storing one row per CDR3 protein. This repertoire shows around 300,000 distinct CDR3 sequences, about 19% found once; its top ten account for roughly 40%.

What was sequenced was blood. This rearrangement joins TRBV20-1 to TRBJ1-1; D remains unclear. The source is a man aged 45 to 65 with Graves' ophthalmopathy. Here the CDR3 reads CSARVVDIGTEAFF. The CDR3 region has the DNA TGCAGTGCTAGAGTAGTAGACATCGGCACTGAAGCTTTCTTT.